This entry lists 18 T cell receptor beta chains sequenced from one sample in a study of T cells after yellow fever vaccination. One entry per CDR3 protein, called by TCRdb with MiXCR from the 5' RACE reads. The sample holds more than 350,000 distinct CDR3 sequences, 11% seen once. Sequences were derived from PBMCs, sampled on the day of the first yellow fever vaccination. Receptors were obtained from a man aged 18 to 29 who received the YFV17D yellow fever vaccine.

On this clonotype itself: The missing conserved phenylalanine or tryptophan at the end of this CDR3 makes a read error likely. Because the CDR3's place on the DNA is in doubt, the DNA is left out and the CDR3 is given as listed by TCRdb. The chain couples TRBV21-1 to TRBJ2-3; TRBD1 is the table's D call, not checked against the DNA. TRBV21-1 is termed a pseudogene. From its first to its last residue, the CDR3 has 11 amino acids. CDR3 amino acids: CASSTRLRDKV.

This clonotype showed up just a few times. The V call is TRBV9, the J call TRBJ2-2; D is unresolved. Trimming stripped 7 bases from V and 2 bases from J, with 24 bases between. The CDR3 sequence is 18 residues long. The germline CDR1 and CDR2 sequences are SGDLS and YYNGEE. The DNA of the CDR3 is TGTGCCAGCGGGTCTCCCTTTGACTTCCCCTCAAACACCGGGGAGCTGTTTTTT. Translated, it gives CASGSPFDFPSNTGELFF.

This clonotype was observed a few times. J is TRBJ1-4 and V is TRBV7-9; D perhaps matches TRBD1 (5 bases). The V end was cut by 1 base, the J end by 7 bases, with 10 bases between. Germline V gene lookup returns CDR1 SEHNR and CDR2 FQNEAQ (reference sequence). The CDR3 sequence is 14 residues long. DNA of the CDR3: TGTGCCAGCAGCTTAGGAGGCAGGGCTGAAAAACTGTTTTTT. Its protein product is CASSLGGRAEKLFF.

The table lists this clonotype with a few counts. The rearrangement joins TRBV5-6 to TRBJ2-3; 9 bases are shared with TRBD2. CDR3 length: 16 residues. CDR1 SGHDT and CDR2 YYEEEE come from the germline V gene. The V and J ends lost 4 bases and 1 base, in that order; junction bases with no gene match: 7. This CDR3 reads CASSGLLAGGTDTQYF. In nucleotides, the CDR3 is TGTGCCAGCAGCGGATTATTAGCGGGGGGCACAGATACGCAGTATTTT. The whole variable domain, filled in from reference TRBV5-6 and TRBJ2-3, reads DAGVTQSPTHLIKTRGQQVTLRCSPKSGHDTVSWYQQALGQGPQFIFQYYEEEERQRGNFPDRFSGHQFPNYSSELNVNALLLGDSALYLCASSGLLAGGTDTQYFGPGTRLTVL.

This clonotype was counted a few times. J is TRBJ2-7 and V is TRBV6-6, with TRBD1 as a possible D gene (5 bases). The CDR3 runs 13 residues. V was cut by 8 bases and J by 0 bases, with 11 bases left in between. Germline V gene lookup returns CDR1 MNHNY and CDR2 SVGAGI (reference sequence). The CDR3 reads CASQGYSSYEQYV. The CDR3 coding sequence is TGTGCCAGCCAGGGCTACAGCTCCTACGAGCAGTACGTC.

This clonotype has only a few counts. The chain is built from TRBV4-1 and TRBJ1-2; D is undetermined. In germline, CDR1 is MGHRA, CDR2 YSYEKL. The CDR3 spans 16 residues. Trimming left V 1 base short and J 0 bases short, with 12 bases between. This CDR3 is CASSQGSFGANYGYTF. The DNA of the CDR3 is TGCGCCAGCAGCCAAGGGTCGTTTGGAGCTAACTATGGCTACACCTTC.

This clonotype has more than one count but fewer than ten. This sequence joins TRBV15 and TRBJ2-5, with a tentative D call TRBD1 (6 bases). The germline V and J ends were trimmed by 6 bases and 2 bases, with 13 bases remaining between them. Germline lookup yields CDR1 LNHNV and CDR2 YYDKDF (reference sequence). This CDR3 is 14 amino acids long. The CDR3 DNA reads TGTGCCACCAGAGGACAGCCGGGGCAAGAGACCCAGTACTTC. Residues: CATRGQPGQETQYF.

This clonotype has a handful of counts. J is TRBJ2-3 and V is TRBV19; D remains unclear. The CDR3 runs 14 residues. Germline CDR1 is LNHDA and CDR2 is SQIVND (reference sequence). V was trimmed by 3 bases and J by 7 bases, leaving 14 bases between them. CDR3 protein: CASSMISNANTQYF. DNA for the CDR3: TGTGCCAGTAGTATGATTTCCAATGCAAATACGCAGTATTTT.

This clonotype was counted many times. In nucleotides, the CDR3 is TGCGCCAGCAGCTTGGTGGGGGGAGGCACAGATACGCAGTATTTT. Its protein is CASSLVGGGTDTQYF. The J gene is TRBJ2-3, the V gene TRBV5-1, with D tentatively TRBD2 (6 bases). The CDR3 sequence is 15 residues long. The ends were cut back, 0 bases at V and 1 base at J, with 9 bases in the middle. From germline, CDR1 is SGHRS and CDR2 YFSETQ.

In its sample, this clonotype was seen a few times. This chain joins TRBV28 and TRBJ2-4, with D possibly being TRBD1 (9 bases). Per the germline V gene, CDR1 is MDHEN and CDR2 is SYDVKM. The CDR3 runs to 19 residues. The V end was cut by 2 bases, the J end by 6 bases, with 26 bases between. Here the CDR3 reads CASSLRGGSGTGSGNIQYF. DNA of the CDR3: TGTGCCAGCAGTTTACGGGGGGGAAGCGGGACAGGGAGCGGAAACATTCAGTACTTC.

The chain couples TRBV9 to TRBJ1-1; D is unclear. Germline V CDR1 and CDR2: SGDLS, YYNGEE. CDR3 length: 14 amino acids. The V end was cut by 2 bases, the J end by 0 bases, with 8 bases between. The chain's CDR3 is CASSVMTVNTEAFF. The CDR3 bases are TGTGCCAGCAGCGTGATGACGGTGAACACTGAAGCTTTCTTT.

The table lists this clonotype with a few counts. The V and J genes are TRBV19 and TRBJ2-2; the match to TRBD1 covers 7 bases. Germline V CDR1 and CDR2: LNHDA, SQIVND (reference sequence). The CDR3 extends over 12 amino acids. CDR3 sequence: CASGTATGELFF. The CDR3 bases are TGTGCTTCCGGGACAGCCACCGGGGAGCTGTTTTTT.

This clonotype came up a few times. The chain employs TRBV7-8 and TRBJ1-5; the D gene is possibly TRBD1 (6 bases). Germline V gives CDR1 SGHVS, CDR2 FQNEAQ. V dropped 1 base and J dropped 4 bases, with 14 bases sitting between them. The CDR3 has 16 residues. CDR3 DNA: TGTGCCAGCAGCTTAGTCGAAGGGGGAAGGAATCAGCCCCAGCATTTT. Amino acid sequence: CASSLVEGGRNQPQHF.

This rearrangement joins TRBV5-5 to TRBJ2-3; weak D call: TRBD2 (5 bases). This CDR3 is built from 16 residues. From germline, CDR1 is SGHKS and CDR2 YYEKEE (reference sequence). V lost 4 bases and J 3 bases, leaving 18 bases between the germline ends. This CDR3 reads CASSPSGLLGTDTQYF. The CDR3 DNA reads as TGTGCCAGCAGCCCAAGCGGACTTCTCGGAACAGATACGCAGTATTTT. Based on the CDR3 plus reference TRBV5-5 and TRBJ2-3, the full variable domain is DAGVTQSPTHLIKTRGQQVTLRCSPISGHKSVSWYQQVLGQGPQFIFQYYEKEERGRGNFPDRFSARQFPNYSSELNVNALLLGDSALYLCASSPSGLLGTDTQYFGPGTRLTVL.

This clonotype was observed a few times. The chain carries TRBV5-1 and TRBJ2-1; the match to TRBD2 covers 13 bases. In germline, CDR1 is SGHRS, CDR2 YFSETQ. Germline trimming cut 0 bases from V and 0 bases from J; bases unmatched to any gene: 3. The CDR3 covers 18 residues. CDR3 in amino acids: CASSLGLAGGRSYNEQFF. The DNA for the CDR3 is TGCGCCAGCAGCTTGGGACTAGCGGGGGGCCGCTCCTACAATGAGCAGTTCTTC.

This clonotype was seen only a few times. This chain uses TRBV4-3 with TRBJ1-6; weak D call: TRBD1 (6 bases). The CDR3 consists of 16 residues. Germline CDR1 LGHNA, CDR2 YSLEER. Deletions cut 0 bases from V and 7 bases from J, with 13 bases between. Here the CDR3 reads CASSQDRITGNSPLHF. In nucleotides, the CDR3 is TGCGCCAGCAGCCAAGATAGAATAACAGGGAATTCACCCCTCCACTTT.

This chain links TRBV19 with TRBJ1-2; perhaps TRBD1 as D (5 bases). Looked up from germline, CDR1 is LNHDA and CDR2 is SQIVND (reference sequence). CDR3 length equals 16 residues. Deletions cut 6 bases from V and 2 bases from J, with 19 bases between. CDR3 nucleotide sequence: TGTGCCAGTAGATACAAGGCTCGGGGCCCCAACTATGGCTACACCTTC. Translating gives CASRYKARGPNYGYTF. Complete variable domain (other parts from reference TRBV19 and TRBJ1-2): DGGITQSPKYLFRKEGQNVTLSCEQNLNHDAMYWYRQDPGQGLRLIYYSQIVNDFQKGDIAEGYSVSREKKESFPLTVTSAQKNPTAFYLCASRYKARGPNYGYTFGSGTRLTVV.

This clonotype came up a few times. The CDR3 coding sequence is TGTGCCAGCAGCCACGGGCATATTCCCTACGAGCAGTACGTC. Its protein product is CASSHGHIPYEQYV. This chain uses TRBV7-9 with TRBJ2-7; D is undetermined. Trimming shortened V by 5 bases and J by 2 bases, and 13 bases separated the two germline ends. The CDR3 sequence is 14 residues long. Germline CDR1 is SEHNR and CDR2 is FQNEAQ (reference sequence).